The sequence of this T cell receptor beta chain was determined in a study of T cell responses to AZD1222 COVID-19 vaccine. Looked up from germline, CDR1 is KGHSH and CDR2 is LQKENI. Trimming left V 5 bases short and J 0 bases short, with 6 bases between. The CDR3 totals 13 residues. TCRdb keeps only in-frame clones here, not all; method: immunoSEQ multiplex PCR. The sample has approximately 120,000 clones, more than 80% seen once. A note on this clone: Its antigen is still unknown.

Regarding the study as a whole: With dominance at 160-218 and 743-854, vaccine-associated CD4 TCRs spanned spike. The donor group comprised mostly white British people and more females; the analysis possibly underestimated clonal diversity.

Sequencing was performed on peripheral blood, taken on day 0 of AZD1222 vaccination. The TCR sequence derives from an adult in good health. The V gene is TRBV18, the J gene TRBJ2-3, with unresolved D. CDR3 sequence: CASSTFSTDTQYF. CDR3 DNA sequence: TGTGCCAGCTCAACCTTTAGCACAGATACGCAGTATTTT. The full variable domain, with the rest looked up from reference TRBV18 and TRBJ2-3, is NAGVMQNPRHLVRRRGQEARLRCSPMKGHSHVYWYRQLPEEGLKFMVYLQKENIIDESGMPKERFSAEFPKEGPSILRIQQVVRGDSAAYFCASSTFSTDTQYFGPGTRLTVL.